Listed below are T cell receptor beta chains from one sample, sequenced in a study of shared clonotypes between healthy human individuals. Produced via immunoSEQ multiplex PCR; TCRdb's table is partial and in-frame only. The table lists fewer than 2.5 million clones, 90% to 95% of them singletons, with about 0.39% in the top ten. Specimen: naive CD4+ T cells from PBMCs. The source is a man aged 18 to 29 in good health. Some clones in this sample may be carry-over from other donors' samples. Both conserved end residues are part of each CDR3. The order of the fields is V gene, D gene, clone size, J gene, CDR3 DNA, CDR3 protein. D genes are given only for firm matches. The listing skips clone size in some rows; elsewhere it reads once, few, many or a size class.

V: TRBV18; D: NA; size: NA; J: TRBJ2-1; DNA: TGTGCCAGCTCACTTGGACAGAGTTACTACAATGAGCAGTTCTTC; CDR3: CASSLGQSYYNEQFF
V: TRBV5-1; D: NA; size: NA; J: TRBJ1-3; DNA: TGCGCCAGCAGCACCGGGATCTTTGGCACCATATATTTT; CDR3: CASSTGIFGTIYF
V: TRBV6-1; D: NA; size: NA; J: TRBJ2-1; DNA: TGTGCCAGCAGTGAATACCAGGCGGCCTACAATGAGCAGTTCTTC; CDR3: CASSEYQAAYNEQFF
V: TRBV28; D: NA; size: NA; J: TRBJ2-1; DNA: TGTGCCAGCAGTTCATCCGGCACCAATTACAATGAGCAGTTCTTC; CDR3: CASSSSGTNYNEQFF
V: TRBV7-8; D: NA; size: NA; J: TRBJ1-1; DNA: TGTGCCAGCAGCTTACAGTCCCAGAACACTGAAGCTTTCTTT; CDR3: CASSLQSQNTEAFF
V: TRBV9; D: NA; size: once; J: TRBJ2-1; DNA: TGTGCCAGCAGCTTCGGACGGGGTACCTACAATGAGCAGTTCTTC; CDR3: CASSFGRGTYNEQFF
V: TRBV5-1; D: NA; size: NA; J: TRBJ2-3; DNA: TGCGCCAGCGCCCCCTCCCCCGCAGATACGCAGTATTTT; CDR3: CASAPSPADTQYF
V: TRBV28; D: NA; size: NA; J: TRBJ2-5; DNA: TGTGCCAGCACTAAGGGGGGCATTGATAAGACCCAGTACTTC; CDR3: CASTKGGIDKTQYF
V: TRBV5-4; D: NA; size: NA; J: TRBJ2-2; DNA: TGTGCCAGCAGCTTTTCCGGGGAGCTGTTTTTT; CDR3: CASSFSGELFF
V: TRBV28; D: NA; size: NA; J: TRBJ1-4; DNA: TGTGCCAGCAGTTTAACCCCCGCCAGGTCTCCTTTTGAAAAACTGTTTTTT; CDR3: CASSLTPARSPFEKLFF
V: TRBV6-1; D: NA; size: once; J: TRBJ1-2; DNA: TGTGCCAGCAGTGAACCAGGCCGGGGGCGTAACTATGGCTACACCTTC; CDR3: CASSEPGRGRNYGYTF
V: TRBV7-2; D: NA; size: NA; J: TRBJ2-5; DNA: TGTGCCAGCAGCTCACGAATGTACCAAGAGACCCAGTACTTC; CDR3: CASSSRMYQETQYF
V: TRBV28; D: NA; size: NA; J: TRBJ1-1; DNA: TGTGCCAGTCGTAAGAACACTGAAGCTTTCTTT; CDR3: CASRKNTEAFF
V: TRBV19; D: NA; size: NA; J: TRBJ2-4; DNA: TGTGCCAGTAGTCCCCACAGGGCCCTAGCCAAAAACATTCAGTACTTC; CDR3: CASSPHRALAKNIQYF
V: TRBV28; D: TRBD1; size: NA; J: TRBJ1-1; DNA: TGTATGTCCCGGGGGGGACAGGGGGAGGGCACTGAAGCTTTCTTT; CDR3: CMSRGGQGEGTEAFF
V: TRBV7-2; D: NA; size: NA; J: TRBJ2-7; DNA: TGTGCCTCGCGGGGTCTACCGTACGAGCAGTACTTC; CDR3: CASRGLPYEQYF
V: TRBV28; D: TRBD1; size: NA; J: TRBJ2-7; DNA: TGTGCCAGCAGCCTCAGACAGGGGGCGGGTGAGCAGTACTTC; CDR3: CASSLRQGAGEQYF
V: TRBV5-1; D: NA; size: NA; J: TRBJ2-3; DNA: TGCGCCAGCAGCGTACAGGTTTCAGGAGGGACAGATACGCAGTATTTT; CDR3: CASSVQVSGGTDTQYF
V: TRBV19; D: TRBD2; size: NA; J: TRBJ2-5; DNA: TGTGCCAGTAGTAAGGGGTGGGCGGGGGAGCAAGAGACCCAGTACTTC; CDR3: CASSKGWAGEQETQYF
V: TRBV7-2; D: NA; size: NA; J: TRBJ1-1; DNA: TGTGCCAGCAGCTTCGGACGGCCAAAACTGGCGAACACTGAAGCTTTCTTT; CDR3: CASSFGRPKLANTEAFF
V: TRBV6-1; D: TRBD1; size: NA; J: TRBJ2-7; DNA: TGTGCCAGCGACTACGACAGGGGGATGTACGAGCAGTACTTC; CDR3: CASDYDRGMYEQYF
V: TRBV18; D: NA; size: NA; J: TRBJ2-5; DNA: TGTGCCAGCTCACCACCACCCGTCGGAGGCGAGACCCAGTACTTC; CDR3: CASSPPPVGGETQYF
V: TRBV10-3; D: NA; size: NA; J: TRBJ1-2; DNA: TGTGCCATCAGTCAGGGGTCTGGCCACACCTTC; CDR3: CAISQGSGHTF
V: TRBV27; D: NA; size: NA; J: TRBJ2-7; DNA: TGTGCCAGCTCAGTGGGCCGATCCTACGAGCAGTACTTC; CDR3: CASSVGRSYEQYF
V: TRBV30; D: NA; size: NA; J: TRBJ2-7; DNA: TGTGCCTGGAGTGTTAGCGGCCTCTCCTACGAGCAGTACTTC; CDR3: CAWSVSGLSYEQYF
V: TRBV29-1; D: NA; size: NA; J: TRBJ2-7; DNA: TGCAGCGTTGAGTCCCCAAGGGGGGGACCCCGCTACGAGCAGTACTTC; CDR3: CSVESPRGGPRYEQYF
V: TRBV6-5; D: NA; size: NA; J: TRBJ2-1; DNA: TGTGCCAGCAGTTATATGGGCGCCCAGTTCTTC; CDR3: CASSYMGAQFF
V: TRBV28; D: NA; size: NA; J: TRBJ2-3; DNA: TGTGCCAGCAGTTCCCCCCAGGGCAGGGGCACAGATACGCAGTATTTT; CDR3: CASSSPQGRGTDTQYF
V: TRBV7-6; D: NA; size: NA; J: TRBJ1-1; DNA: TGTGCCAGCAGCTTAGCCCCGGAGAACACTGAAGCTTTCTTT; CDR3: CASSLAPENTEAFF
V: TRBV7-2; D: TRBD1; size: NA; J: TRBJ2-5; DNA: TGTGCCAGCAGCTTAGGGGGTTGGCAGGGGGCCCCGATGGCCCAGTACTTC; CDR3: CASSLGGWQGAPMAQYF
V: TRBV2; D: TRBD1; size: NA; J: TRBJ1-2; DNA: TGTGCCAGCAGTGCCCTCCAGAGGGGGCCCCGAGCTAACTATGGCTACACCTTC; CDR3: CASSALQRGPRANYGYTF
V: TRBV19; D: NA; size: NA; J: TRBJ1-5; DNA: TGTGCCAGTAGTATAATGGGAAAGGGTAGACATCAGCCCCAGCATTTT; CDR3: CASSIMGKGRHQPQHF
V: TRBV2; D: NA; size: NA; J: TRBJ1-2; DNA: TGTGCCAGCCTCCCTGAGGGGGGACCCTATGGCTACACCTTC; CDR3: CASLPEGGPYGYTF
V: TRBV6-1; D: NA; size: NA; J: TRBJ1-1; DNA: TGTGCCAGCAGTGCTTTGGCCGGAGGGGCTGAAGCTTTCTTT; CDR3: CASSALAGGAEAFF
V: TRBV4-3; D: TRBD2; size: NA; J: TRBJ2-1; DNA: TGCGCCAGCAGCCAGGTACGACTAGCGGGAGAAATAGATGAGCAGTTCTTC; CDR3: CASSQVRLAGEIDEQFF
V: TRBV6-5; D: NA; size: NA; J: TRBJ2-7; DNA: TGTGCCAGCAGTTACTCTTTCGGCTCCTACGAGCAGTACTTC; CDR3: CASSYSFGSYEQYF
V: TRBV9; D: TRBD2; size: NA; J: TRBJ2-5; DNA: TGTGCCAGCAGCCTGTCGGGGGGGTTAGAGACCCAGTACTTC; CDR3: CASSLSGGLETQYF
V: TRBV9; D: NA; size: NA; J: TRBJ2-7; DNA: TGTGCCAGCAGCGTAGGTCGGAGTCGGGGCTACGAGCAGTACTTC; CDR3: CASSVGRSRGYEQYF
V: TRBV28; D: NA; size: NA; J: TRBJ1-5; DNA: TGTGCCAGCAACGTAGCGCGGGGGCCCCAGCATTTT; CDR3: CASNVARGPQHF
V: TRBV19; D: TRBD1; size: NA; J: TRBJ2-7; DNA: TGTGCCAGTAGTATCAGACAGGGGGGAGATTTTTCCTACGAGCAGTACTTC; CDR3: CASSIRQGGDFSYEQYF
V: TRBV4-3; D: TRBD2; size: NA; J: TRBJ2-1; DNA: TGCGCCAGCAGTAATCAGCGGGAGGGGTATGAGCAGTTCTTC; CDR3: CASSNQREGYEQFF
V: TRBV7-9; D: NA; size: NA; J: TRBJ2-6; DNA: TGTGCCAGCAGCCCCGCTTTACTAGGTCTTGGATTGGGGGCCAACGTCCTGACTTTC; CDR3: CASSPALLGLGLGANVLTF
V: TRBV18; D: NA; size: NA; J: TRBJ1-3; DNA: TGTGCCACCGGTGCAGGGATCTCTGGAAACACCATATATTTT; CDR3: CATGAGISGNTIYF
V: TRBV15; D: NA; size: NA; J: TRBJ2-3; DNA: TGTGCCACCAGCAGAACCATCAGCTCGGCAGATACGCAGTATTTT; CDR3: CATSRTISSADTQYF
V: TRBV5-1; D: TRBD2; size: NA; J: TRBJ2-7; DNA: TGCGCCAGCAGCTTGGCCTCGGGGGGGTTCGAGCAGTACTTC; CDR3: CASSLASGGFEQYF
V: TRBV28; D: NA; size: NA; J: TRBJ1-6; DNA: TGTGCCAGCAGCCTGACGGTTAGCTCCTATAATTCACCCCTCCACTTT; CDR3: CASSLTVSSYNSPLHF
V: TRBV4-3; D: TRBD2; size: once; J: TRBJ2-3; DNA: TGCGCCAGCAGCCAAGATCTCGGGGGGGGGTACACAGATACGCAGTATTTT; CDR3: CASSQDLGGGYTDTQYF
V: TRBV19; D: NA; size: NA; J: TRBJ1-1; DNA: TGTGCCAGTAGTGAGGGGGTACGTGGGAACACTGAAGCTTTCTTT; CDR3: CASSEGVRGNTEAFF
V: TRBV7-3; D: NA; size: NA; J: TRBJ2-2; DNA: TGTGCCAGCAGCCGTGACAGGAGTTCTGCGAACACCGGGGAGCTGTTTTTT; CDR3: CASSRDRSSANTGELFF
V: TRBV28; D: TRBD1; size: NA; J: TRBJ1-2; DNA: TGTGCCAGCAGGCGGACAGGGAGGTATGGCTACACCTTC; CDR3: CASRRTGRYGYTF